This T cell receptor beta chain was identified during a study of identical twins. Points from the study as a whole: There were fewer insertions in abundant cord blood beta clonotypes, but memory repertoires showed no such pattern. Out-of-frame TCR alpha sharing in monozygotic twins exceeded recombination model predictions. Out-of-frame alpha sequences that twins shared showed excess low generation probability.

This clonotype has only a few counts. Its antigen is unknown. One entry per CDR3 protein, called by TCRdb with MiXCR from the 5' RACE reads. The sample consists of around 220,000 distinct CDR3 sequences, about 10% of them appearing once. Trimming removed 5 bases from V and 3 bases from J; junction bases left unmatched: 7. Germline V gene lookup returns CDR1 SEHNR and CDR2 FQNEAQ (reference sequence). This CDR3 has 14 residues. The sample comprised memory T cells sorted from blood. The chain carries TRBV7-9 and TRBJ2-7, with 7 bases identical to TRBD2. This TCR was sampled from a man aged 45-65 years in good health. The CDR3 coding sequence is TGTGCCAGCAGCCTCGGGACTACCATCTACGAGCAGTACTTC. This translates into CASSLGTTIYEQYF. Looking up the rest from reference TRBV7-9 and TRBJ2-7 gives the full variable domain: DTGVSQNPRHKITKRGQNVTFRCDPISEHNRLYWYRQTLGQGPEFLTYFQNEAQLEKSRLLSDRFSAERPKGSFSTLEIQRTEQGDSAMYLCASSLGTTIYEQYFGPGTRLTVT.